This T cell receptor (beta chain) is drawn from a study of blood T cell repertoires in COVID-19. Source study methods: Researchers report that nucleated cell counts were estimated from reference gene primer amplification. Only in-frame clones appear in the TCRdb table, and some are missing; sequencing was by immunoSEQ multiplex PCR. The V and J calls and clone size were taken over from that table, and D and trimming were inferred from the DNA. The sample yields 250,000 to 350,000 clones, approximately 84% seen once. The CDR3 sequence is 15 residues long. The germline gives CDR1 SEHNR, CDR2 FQNEAQ (reference sequence). V was trimmed by 1 base and J by 3 bases, leaving 12 bases between them.

This receptor was identified in a woman aged 18 to 35 who had recovered from COVID-19. V usage is TRBV7-9 and J usage is TRBJ1-2; D may be TRBD1 (5 bases). The sample taken for sequencing was PBMCs or T cells enriched from blood (not recorded which). Here the CDR3 reads CASSLEVQGHYGYTF. The CDR3, as DNA: TGTGCCAGCAGCTTAGAAGTCCAGGGCCACTATGGCTACACCTTC.